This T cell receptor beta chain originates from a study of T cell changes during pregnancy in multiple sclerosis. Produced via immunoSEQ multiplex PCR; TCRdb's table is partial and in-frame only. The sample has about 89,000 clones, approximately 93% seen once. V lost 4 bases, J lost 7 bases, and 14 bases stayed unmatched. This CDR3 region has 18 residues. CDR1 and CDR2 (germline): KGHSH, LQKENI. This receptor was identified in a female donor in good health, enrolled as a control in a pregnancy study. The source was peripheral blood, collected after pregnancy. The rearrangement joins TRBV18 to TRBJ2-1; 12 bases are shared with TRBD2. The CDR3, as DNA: TGTGCCAGCTCACTTCGGACGACTAGCGGGAGAGTGGTAAATGAGCAGTTCTTC. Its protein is CASSLRTTSGRVVNEQFF.